Each of the 8 T cell receptor beta chains below was sequenced from the same sample in a study of vaccination and CD4 T cells after COVID-19. Treatment of the sample: approximately 9-day PBMC culture with coronavirus spike peptide pools or control peptides (ViraFEST assay). These TCRs are of unknown antigen specificity. Scientists ran DNA taken from cultured CD4+ T cells through the Oncomine TCR Beta short-read assay for sequencing. TCRdb called the PCR reads again in MiXCR, with one record for every CDR3 protein. Among more than 10,000 distinct CDR3 sequences listed, around two thirds were seen once. Sequences were obtained from CD4+ T cells from blood, cultured in vitro. All receptors come from a human donor who had recovered from COVID-19.

The chain employs TRBV2 and TRBJ2-7; D perhaps matches TRBD1 (6 bases). Germline values: CDR1 SNHLY, CDR2 FYNNEI. The CDR3 has 14 residues. With 7 bases removed from V and 4 bases from J, the gap between germline ends came to 17 bases. The CDR3 region is CASIAKGTSYEQYF. The CDR3 coding sequence is TGTGCCAGCATTGCCAAGGGGACATCATACGAGCAGTACTTC.

The V call is TRBV20-1, the J call TRBJ1-1; 7 positions match TRBD1. Trimming took 0 bases from V and 4 from J; bases not matched to a gene: 8. CDR3 length: 15 amino acids. Germline V gene lookup returns CDR1 DFQATT and CDR2 SNEGSKA (reference sequence). In DNA, the CDR3 is TGCAGTGCTAGAGATGTAGGGGGCGAGCGCACTGAAGCTTTCTTT. This gives the protein CSARDVGGERTEAFF.

The chain uses TRBV7-9 and TRBJ1-4; maybe TRBD1 (5 bases). Germline-derived CDR1 and CDR2 are SEHNR and FQNEAQ (reference sequence). The CDR3 is made up of 14 amino acids. The V end was cut by 5 bases, the J end by 7 bases, with 14 bases between. The CDR3 DNA reads TGTGCCAGCAGCAGGGCCCCTAGGGGTGAAAAACTGTTTTTT. This encodes CASSRAPRGEKLFF. Filled out from reference TRBV7-9 and TRBJ1-4, the complete variable domain reads DTGVSQNPRHKITKRGQNVTFRCDPISEHNRLYWYRQTLGQGPEFLTYFQNEAQLEKSRLLSDRFSAERPKGSFSTLEIQRTEQGDSAMYLCASSRAPRGEKLFFGSGTQLSVL.

This clonotype was seen just once. The chain links TRBV6-1 to TRBJ2-7; 8 nucleotides align to TRBD1. The CDR3 contains 15 residues. CDR1 is MNHNS, CDR2 SASEGT, per germline. V shed 6 bases, J shed 4 bases, and the junction held 11 bases outside the gene matches. Written as DNA, the CDR3 is TGTGCCAGCAGACAGGGGGTTTGGCTTGGGTACGAGCAGTACTTC. Its translation: CASRQGVWLGYEQYF.

The chain links TRBV7-3 to TRBJ2-3; D ambiguous. The V gene lost 3 bases and the J gene lost 5 bases, with 12 bases spanning the gap. This CDR3 is built from 14 residues. CDR1 SGHTA and CDR2 FQGTGA come from the germline V gene. DNA for the CDR3: TGTGCCAGCAGCTTCCAACAAGGTTTAGATACGCAGTATTTT. Its protein product is CASSFQQGLDTQYF.

The J gene is TRBJ2-2, the V gene TRBV6-1; 7 bases fit TRBD1. V shed 8 bases and J 9 bases; nucleotides not matched to a gene: 12. The germline CDR1 and CDR2 sequences are MNHNS and SASEGT. This CDR3 has 14 amino acids. Here the CDR3 DNA reads TGTGCCAGCCTAGAAACAGGGGCGTATAGGGAGCTGTTTTTT. It translates to CASLETGAYRELFF.

With regard to this clonotype: The junction departs from the called germline gene at one end, perhaps through a read error. This sequence joins TRBV6-4 and TRBJ2-1; 9 bases fit TRBD2. CDR3 length equals 13 residues. Germline lookup yields CDR1 MRHNA and CDR2 SNTAGT. CDR3 DNA: TGTGCCAGCAGTGACTCGGGGCTAGCGGGAAGAGTCTTC. Protein sequence: CASSDSGLAGRVF.

This chain joins TRBV11-2 and TRBJ1-2; D might be TRBD1 (5 bases). Germline V gene lookup returns CDR1 SGHAT and CDR2 FQNNGV. The CDR3 totals 14 residues. Trimming cost V 0 bases and J 7 bases, with 12 bases left between them. CDR3 DNA: TGTGCCAGCAGCTTAGAGGGCGGGGGGTTTGGCTACACCTTC. It yields the protein CASSLEGGGFGYTF.